These 2 T cell receptor beta chains came from one sample sequenced in a study of graft-versus-host responses after intestinal transplantation. TCRdb keeps only in-frame clones here, not all; method: immunoSEQ multiplex PCR. The data hold approximately 5,700 clones, with roughly 80% observed a single time. Processed graft tissue released its intraepithelial and lamina propria lymphocytes. Material: ileum tissue, obtained more than 220 days after intestinal transplant. These receptors all come from a human patient who received an intestinal transplant, so some T cells may come from the graft donor.

This rearrangement joins TRBV6-6 to TRBJ2-3; D remains unclear. The CDR3 spans 12 residues. V was clipped by 3 bases and J by 6 bases, with 7 bases between them. From germline, CDR1 is MNHNY and CDR2 SVGAGI (reference sequence). CDR3 amino acids: CASSYTLDTQYF. CDR3 in DNA: TGTGCCAGCAGTTATACTCTTGATACGCAGTATTTT.

The J gene is TRBJ2-7, the V gene TRBV11-3, with D uncertain. Germline V gives CDR1 SGHNT, CDR2 YENEEA. Trimming pared 8 bases from V and 3 bases from J, leaving 11 bases between. The CDR3 runs to 12 residues. This CDR3 is CASRGSNYEQYF. CDR3 DNA: TGTGCCAGCCGCGGCAGCAACTACGAGCAGTACTTC. The complete variable domain, with remaining parts taken from reference TRBV11-3 and TRBJ2-7, reads EAGVVQSPRYKIIEKKQPVAFWCNPISGHNTLYWYLQNLGQGPELLIRYENEEAVDDSQLPKDRFSAERLKGVDSTLKIQPAELGDSAVYLCASRGSNYEQYFGPGTRLTVT.